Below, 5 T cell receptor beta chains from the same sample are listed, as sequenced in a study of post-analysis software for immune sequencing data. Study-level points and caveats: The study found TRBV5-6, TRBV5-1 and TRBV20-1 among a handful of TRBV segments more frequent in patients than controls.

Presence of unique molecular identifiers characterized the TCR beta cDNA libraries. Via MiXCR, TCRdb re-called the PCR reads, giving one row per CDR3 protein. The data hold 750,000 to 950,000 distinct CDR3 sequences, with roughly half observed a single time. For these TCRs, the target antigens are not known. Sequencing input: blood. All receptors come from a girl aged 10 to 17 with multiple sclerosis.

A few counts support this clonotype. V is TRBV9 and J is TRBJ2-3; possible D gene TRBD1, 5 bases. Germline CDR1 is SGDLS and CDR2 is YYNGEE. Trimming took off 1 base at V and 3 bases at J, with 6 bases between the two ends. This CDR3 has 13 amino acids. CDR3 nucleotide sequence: TGTGCCAGCAGCGTAAGGGGAACAGATACGCAGTATTTT. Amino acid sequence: CASSVRGTDTQYF.

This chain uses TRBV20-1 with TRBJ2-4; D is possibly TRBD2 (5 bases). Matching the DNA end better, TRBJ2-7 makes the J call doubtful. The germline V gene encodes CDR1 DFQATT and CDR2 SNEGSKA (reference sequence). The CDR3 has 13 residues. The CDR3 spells CSARGTDVYEQYF. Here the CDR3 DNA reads TGCAGTGCTAGAGGGACTGACGTCTACGAGCAGTACTTC.

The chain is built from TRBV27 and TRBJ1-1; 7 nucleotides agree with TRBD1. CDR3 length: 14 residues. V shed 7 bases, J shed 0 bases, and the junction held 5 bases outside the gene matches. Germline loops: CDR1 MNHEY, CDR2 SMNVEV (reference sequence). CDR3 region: CASTPTGLNTEAFF. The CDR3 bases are TGTGCCAGCACCCCGACAGGGCTGAACACTGAAGCTTTCTTT.

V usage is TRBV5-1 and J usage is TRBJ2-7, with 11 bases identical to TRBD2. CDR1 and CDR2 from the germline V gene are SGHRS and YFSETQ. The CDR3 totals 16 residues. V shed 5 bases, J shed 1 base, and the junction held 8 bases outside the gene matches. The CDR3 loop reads CASRFSGTSGSYEQYF. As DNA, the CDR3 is TGCGCCAGCAGGTTCTCCGGGACTAGCGGTTCCTACGAGCAGTACTTC.

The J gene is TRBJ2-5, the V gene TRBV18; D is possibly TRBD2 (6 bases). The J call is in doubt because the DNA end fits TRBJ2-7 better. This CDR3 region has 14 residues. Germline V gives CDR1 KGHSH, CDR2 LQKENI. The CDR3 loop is CASSPQQGGYEQYF. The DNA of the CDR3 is TGTGCCAGCTCACCACAGCAGGGAGGTTACGAGCAGTACTTC.